This T cell receptor (beta chain) was documented in a study of T cell responses to AZD1222 COVID-19 vaccine. V was trimmed by 8 bases and J by 2 bases, leaving 15 bases between them. The CDR3 length is 15 residues. Germline V CDR1 and CDR2: KGHSH, LQKENI. Points from the study as a whole: Donors in the cohort were predominantly white British and more often female, and clonal diversity was possibly underestimated.

A few counts support this clone. Antigen specificity is unknown. TCRdb's copy holds only in-frame clones and misses some; the assay was immunoSEQ multiplex PCR. In the table there are approximately 46,000 clones, 60% to 85% of which are singletons. The receptor was isolated from an adult in good health. Sequenced here: peripheral blood, sampled on day 0 of AZD1222 vaccination. This chain joins TRBV18 and TRBJ2-2, with D maybe TRBD2 (6 bases). This CDR3 reads CASPPIGRNTGELFF. CDR3 sequence (DNA): TGTGCCAGCCCCCCGATCGGGAGAAACACCGGGGAGCTGTTTTTT.